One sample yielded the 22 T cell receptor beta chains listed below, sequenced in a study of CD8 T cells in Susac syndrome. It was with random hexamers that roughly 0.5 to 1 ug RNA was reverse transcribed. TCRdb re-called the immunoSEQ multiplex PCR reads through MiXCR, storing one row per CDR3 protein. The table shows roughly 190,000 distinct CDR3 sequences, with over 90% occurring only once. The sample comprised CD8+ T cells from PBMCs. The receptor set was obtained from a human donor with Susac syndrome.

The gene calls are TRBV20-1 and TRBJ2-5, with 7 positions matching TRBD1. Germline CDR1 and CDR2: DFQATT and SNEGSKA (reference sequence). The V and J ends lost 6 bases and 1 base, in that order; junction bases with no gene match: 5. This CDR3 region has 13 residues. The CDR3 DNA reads TGCAGTGCCTCGGGACAGCTCCAAGAGACCCAGTACTTC. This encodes CSASGQLQETQYF.

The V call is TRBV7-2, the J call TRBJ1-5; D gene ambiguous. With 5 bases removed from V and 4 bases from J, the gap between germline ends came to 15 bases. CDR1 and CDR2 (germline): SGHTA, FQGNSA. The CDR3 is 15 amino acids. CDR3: CASSPGRPTNQPQHF. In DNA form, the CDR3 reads TGTGCCAGCAGCCCAGGACGACCAACTAATCAGCCCCAGCATTTT. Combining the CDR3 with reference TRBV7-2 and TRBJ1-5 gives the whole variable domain GAGVSQSPSNKVTEKGKDVELRCDPISGHTALYWYRQSLGQGLEFLIYFQGNSAPDKSGLPSDRFSAERTGGSVSTLTIQRTQQEDSAVYLCASSPGRPTNQPQHFGDGTRLSIL.

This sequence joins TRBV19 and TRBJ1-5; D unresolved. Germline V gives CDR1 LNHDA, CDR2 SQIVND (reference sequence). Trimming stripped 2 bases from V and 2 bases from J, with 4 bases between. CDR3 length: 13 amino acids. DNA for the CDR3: TGTGCCAGTAGTATAACGGGCAATCAGCCCCAGCATTTT. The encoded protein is CASSITGNQPQHF.

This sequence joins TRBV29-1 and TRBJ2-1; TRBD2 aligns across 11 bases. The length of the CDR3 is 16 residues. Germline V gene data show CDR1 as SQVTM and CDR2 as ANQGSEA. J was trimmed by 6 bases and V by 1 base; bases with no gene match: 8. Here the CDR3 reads CSVEGRGLAASNEQFF. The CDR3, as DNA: TGCAGCGTTGAAGGAAGGGGACTAGCGGCAAGCAATGAGCAGTTCTTC.

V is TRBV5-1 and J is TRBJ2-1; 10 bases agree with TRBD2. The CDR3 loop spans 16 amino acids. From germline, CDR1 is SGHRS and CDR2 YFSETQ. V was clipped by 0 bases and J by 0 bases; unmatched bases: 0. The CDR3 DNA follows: TGCGCCAGCAGCTTGGAGCGGGGGGGCTCCTACAATGAGCAGTTCTTC. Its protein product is CASSLERGGSYNEQFF.

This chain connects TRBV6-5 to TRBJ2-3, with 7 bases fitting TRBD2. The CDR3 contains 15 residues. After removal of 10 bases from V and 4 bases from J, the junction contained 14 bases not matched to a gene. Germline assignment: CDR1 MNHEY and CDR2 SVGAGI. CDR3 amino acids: CATSLAEGVSDTQYF. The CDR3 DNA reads TGTGCCACGTCCCTAGCGGAAGGGGTCTCAGATACGCAGTATTTT.

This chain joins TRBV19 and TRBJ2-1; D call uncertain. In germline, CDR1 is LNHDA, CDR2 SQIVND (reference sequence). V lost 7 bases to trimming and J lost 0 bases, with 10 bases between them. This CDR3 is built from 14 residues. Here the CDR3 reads CASTPSPSYNEQFF. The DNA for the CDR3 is TGTGCCAGTACCCCCAGCCCCTCCTACAATGAGCAGTTCTTC.

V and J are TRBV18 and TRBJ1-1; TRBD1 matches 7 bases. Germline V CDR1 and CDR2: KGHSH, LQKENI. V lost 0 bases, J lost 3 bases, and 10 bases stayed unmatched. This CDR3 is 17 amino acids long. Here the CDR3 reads CASSPPSERTGDTEAFF. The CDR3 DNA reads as TGTGCCAGCTCACCACCGAGCGAACGGACAGGTGACACTGAAGCTTTCTTT.

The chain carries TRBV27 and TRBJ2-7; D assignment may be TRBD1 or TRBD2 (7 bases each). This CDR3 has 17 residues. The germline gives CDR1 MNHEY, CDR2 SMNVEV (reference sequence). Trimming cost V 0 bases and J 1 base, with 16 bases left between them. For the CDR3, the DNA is TGTGCCAGCAGTTTATCTATCGACAGGGAGGGGTCCTACGAGCAGTACTTC. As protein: CASSLSIDREGSYEQYF.

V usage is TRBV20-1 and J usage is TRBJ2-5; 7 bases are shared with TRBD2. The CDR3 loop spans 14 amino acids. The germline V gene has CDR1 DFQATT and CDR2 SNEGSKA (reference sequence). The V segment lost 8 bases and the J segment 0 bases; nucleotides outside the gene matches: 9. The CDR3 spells CSQSGTGYQETQYF. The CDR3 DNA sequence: TGCAGTCAAAGCGGGACGGGCTACCAAGAGACCCAGTACTTC.

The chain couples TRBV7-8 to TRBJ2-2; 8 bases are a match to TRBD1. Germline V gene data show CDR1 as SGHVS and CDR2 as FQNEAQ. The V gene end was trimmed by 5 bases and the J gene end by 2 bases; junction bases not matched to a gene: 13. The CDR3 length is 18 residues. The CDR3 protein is CASSPRPGTGTNTGELFF. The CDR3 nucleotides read TGTGCCAGCAGCCCGCGCCCCGGGACAGGAACAAACACCGGGGAGCTGTTTTTT. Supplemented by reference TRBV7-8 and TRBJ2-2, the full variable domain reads GAGVSQSPRYKVAKRGQDVALRCDPISGHVSLFWYQQALGQGPEFLTYFQNEAQLDKSGLPSDRFFAERPEGSVSTLKIQRTQQEDSAVYLCASSPRPGTGTNTGELFFGEGSRLTVL.

CDR3 DNA: TGCGCCAGCAGCCAAGGACAGACGGACATCCATACCTTC. This gives the protein CASSQGQTDIHTF. This chain joins TRBV4-1 and TRBJ1-2; D possibly corresponds to TRBD1 (5 bases). The CDR3 is 13 residues long. Germline CDR1 is MGHRA and CDR2 is YSYEKL. V was clipped by 1 base and J by 14 bases, with 17 bases between them.

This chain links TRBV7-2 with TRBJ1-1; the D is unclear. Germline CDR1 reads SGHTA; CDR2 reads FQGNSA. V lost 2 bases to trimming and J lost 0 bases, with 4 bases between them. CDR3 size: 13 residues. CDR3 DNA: TGTGCCAGCAGCTTATACTTGAACACTGAAGCTTTCTTT. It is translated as CASSLYLNTEAFF.

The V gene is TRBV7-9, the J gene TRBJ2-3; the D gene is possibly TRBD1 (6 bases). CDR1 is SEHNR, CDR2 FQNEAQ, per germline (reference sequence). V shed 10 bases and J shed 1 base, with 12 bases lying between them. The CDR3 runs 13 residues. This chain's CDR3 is CATQGMGTDTQYF. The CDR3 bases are TGTGCCACCCAGGGGATGGGCACAGATACGCAGTATTTT.

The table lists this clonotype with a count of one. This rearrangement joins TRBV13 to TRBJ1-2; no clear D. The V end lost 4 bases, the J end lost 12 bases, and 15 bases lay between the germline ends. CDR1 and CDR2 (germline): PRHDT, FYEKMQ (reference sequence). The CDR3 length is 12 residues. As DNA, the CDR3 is TGTGCCAGCAGCTCACGTAAGGGAATGAACACCTTC. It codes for CASSSRKGMNTF.

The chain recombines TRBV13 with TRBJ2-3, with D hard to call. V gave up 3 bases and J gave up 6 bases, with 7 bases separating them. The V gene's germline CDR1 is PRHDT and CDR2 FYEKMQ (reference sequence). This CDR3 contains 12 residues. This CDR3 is CASSFSGDTQYF. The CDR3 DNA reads TGTGCCAGCAGCTTTTCCGGGGATACGCAGTATTTT.

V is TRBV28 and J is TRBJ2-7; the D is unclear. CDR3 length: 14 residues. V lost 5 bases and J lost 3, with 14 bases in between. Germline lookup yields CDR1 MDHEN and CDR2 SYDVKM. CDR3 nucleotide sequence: TGTGCCAGCAGTCGATTGGGATTGATCTACGAGCAGTACTTC. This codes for CASSRLGLIYEQYF.

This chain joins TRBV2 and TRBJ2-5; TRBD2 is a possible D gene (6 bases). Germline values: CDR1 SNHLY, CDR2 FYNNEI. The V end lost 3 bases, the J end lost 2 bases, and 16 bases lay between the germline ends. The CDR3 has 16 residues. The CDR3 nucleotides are TGTGCCAGCAGTGAGGGACTGACAACCCTACAAGAGACCCAGTACTTC. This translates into CASSEGLTTLQETQYF.

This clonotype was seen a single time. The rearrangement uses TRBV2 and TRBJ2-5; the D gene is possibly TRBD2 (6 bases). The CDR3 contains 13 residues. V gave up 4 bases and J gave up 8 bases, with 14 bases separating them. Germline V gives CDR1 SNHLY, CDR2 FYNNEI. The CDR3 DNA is TGTGCCAGCAGTGGGGACTCGCACTCCACCCAGTACTTC. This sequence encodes CASSGDSHSTQYF.

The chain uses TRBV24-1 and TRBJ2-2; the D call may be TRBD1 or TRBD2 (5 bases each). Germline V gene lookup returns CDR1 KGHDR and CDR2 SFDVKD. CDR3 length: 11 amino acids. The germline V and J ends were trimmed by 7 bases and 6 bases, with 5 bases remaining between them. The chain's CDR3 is CATRGAGELFF. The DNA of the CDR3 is TGTGCCACCAGGGGGGCCGGGGAGCTGTTTTTT.

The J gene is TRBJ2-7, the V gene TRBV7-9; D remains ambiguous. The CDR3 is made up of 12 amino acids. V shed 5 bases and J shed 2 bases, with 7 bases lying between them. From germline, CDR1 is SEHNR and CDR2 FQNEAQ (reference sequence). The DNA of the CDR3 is TGTGCCAGCAGCCCGAGCGCCTACGAGCAGTACTTC. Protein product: CASSPSAYEQYF.

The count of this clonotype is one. The CDR3 nucleotides are TGTGCCAGCAGCGTAGAACCAGACCCGACCGGGGAGCTGTTTTTT. Amino acids: CASSVEPDPTGELFF. The genes are TRBV9 and TRBJ2-2; D unclear. The V gene's germline CDR1 is SGDLS and CDR2 YYNGEE. V lost 0 bases to trimming and J lost 5 bases, with 11 bases between them. There are 15 residues in the CDR3.